The 24 T cell receptor beta chains reported below all come from one sample, sequenced in a study of blood T cell repertoires in COVID-19. Method: immunoSEQ multiplex PCR; TCRdb's copy keeps in-frame clones and lacks some. The sample includes tens of thousands of clones, 70% to 90% of them seen just once. The specimen sequenced was peripheral blood. These receptors all come from a human donor in a cohort sampled during active COVID-19. The donor label of this sample is uncertain.

This rearrangement joins TRBV18 to TRBJ2-1; D might be TRBD2 (5 bases). CDR3 length: 15 residues. V was pared by 0 bases and J by 3 bases, with 9 bases between. The germline V gene encodes CDR1 KGHSH and CDR2 LQKENI. CDR3 protein: CASSPPTTDYNEQFF. CDR3 in DNA: TGTGCCAGCTCACCACCGACTACAGACTACAATGAGCAGTTCTTC.

The chain couples TRBV18 to TRBJ1-5; 9 nucleotides line up with TRBD1. V lost 3 bases, J lost 4 bases, and 7 bases stayed unmatched. Germline V CDR1 and CDR2: KGHSH, LQKENI. The CDR3 runs 16 residues. The CDR3 DNA reads TGTGCCAGCTCACCTGTTGGGACAGGGAGGAATCAGCCCCAGCATTTT. It yields the protein CASSPVGTGRNQPQHF.

The chain couples TRBV4-1 to TRBJ2-5, with D perhaps TRBD1 (5 bases). Germline lookup yields CDR1 MGHRA and CDR2 YSYEKL. The CDR3 spans 15 residues. The V end lost 0 bases, the J end lost 5 bases, and 13 bases lay between the germline ends. Here the CDR3 reads CASSQDFSGIETQYF. Here the CDR3 DNA reads TGCGCCAGCAGCCAAGATTTCTCAGGGATTGAGACCCAGTACTTC.

This CDR3 is CASSLVPAGFSYEQYF. The CDR3 bases are TGTGCCAGCAGCTTAGTTCCGGCAGGGTTCTCCTACGAGCAGTACTTC. V usage is TRBV11-2 and J usage is TRBJ2-7, with a possible D match to TRBD1 (5 bases). V lost 1 base, J lost 0 bases, and 13 bases lay in between. The CDR3 length is 16 residues. Germline lookup yields CDR1 SGHAT and CDR2 FQNNGV.

This clone was seen a handful of times. The chain recombines TRBV4-3 with TRBJ1-4; TRBD1 might be the D (6 bases). Germline V gene sequence: CDR1 LGHNA, CDR2 YSLEER. The CDR3 consists of 14 residues. V lost 0 bases and J 6 bases, leaving 8 bases between the germline ends. The CDR3 is CASSQDSGDEKLFF. The CDR3 bases are TGCGCCAGCAGCCAAGATTCAGGGGATGAAAAACTGTTTTTT.

The chain is built from TRBV28 and TRBJ2-1; a possible D gene is TRBD1 (6 bases). The CDR3 has 16 residues. CDR1 and CDR2 (germline): MDHEN, SYDVKM. V was trimmed by 2 bases and J by 3 bases, leaving 14 bases between them. This chain's CDR3 is CASSLPWTAYYNEQFF. The CDR3, as DNA: TGTGCCAGCAGTTTACCCTGGACAGCCTACTACAATGAGCAGTTCTTC.

The table lists this clone with a count of one. V usage is TRBV27 and J usage is TRBJ2-1; TRBD2 aligns across 9 bases. This CDR3 contains 15 residues. After removal of 6 bases from V and 9 bases from J, the junction contained 12 bases not matched to a gene. Germline CDR1 and CDR2: MNHEY and SMNVEV (reference sequence). CDR3 bases: TGTGCCAGCAGGCCCCTGGGCGGGGGGGAGGCTGAGCAGTTCTTC. Protein product: CASRPLGGGEAEQFF.

The chain links TRBV5-4 to TRBJ1-2, with D unresolved. V dropped 4 bases and J dropped 0 bases, with 7 bases sitting between them. Germline lookup yields CDR1 SGHNT and CDR2 YYREEE (reference sequence). The CDR3 runs 13 residues. CDR3 protein: CASSPGANYGYTF. In DNA form, the CDR3 reads TGTGCCAGCAGCCCGGGTGCTAACTATGGCTACACCTTC.

The chain is built from TRBV5-4 and TRBJ1-2; D might be TRBD1 (6 bases). Germline V lookup: CDR1 SGHNT, CDR2 YYREEE (reference sequence). This CDR3 region has 13 residues. Trimming pared 0 bases from V and 8 bases from J, leaving 11 bases between. The chain's CDR3 is CASSLETGGGYTF. CDR3 bases: TGTGCCAGCAGCTTGGAGACAGGCGGGGGCTACACCTTC.

V usage is TRBV7-2 and J usage is TRBJ1-6; D is uncertain. The CDR3 loop spans 14 amino acids. Between the trimmed V and J ends, which lost 5 bases and 9 bases, there was a span of 14 bases. Germline loops: CDR1 SGHTA, CDR2 FQGNSA. CDR3 amino acids: CASSPQTAGSPLHF. The CDR3, as DNA: TGTGCCAGCAGCCCACAGACGGCTGGTTCACCCCTCCACTTT.

The chain employs TRBV3-1 (or the pseudogene TRBV3-2) and TRBJ1-1; D remains ambiguous. CDR3 length: 17 amino acids. Trimming removed 3 bases at V and 1 base at J, with 18 bases between. Germline V lookup: CDR1 LGHDT, CDR2 YNNKEL (reference sequence). The CDR3 nucleotides read TGTGCCAGCAGCCAGTCCGCGGGAGGAGGCGCGAACACTGAAGCTTTCTTT. It encodes CASSQSAGGGANTEAFF.

The V call is TRBV19, the J call TRBJ1-2; D not certain. This CDR3 region has 12 residues. The V gene's germline CDR1 is LNHDA and CDR2 SQIVND (reference sequence). V was shortened by 3 bases and J by 9 bases, with 11 bases between the two germline ends. DNA for the CDR3: TGTGCCAGTAGTATTGGGCAAAAAAGCTACACCTTC. As protein: CASSIGQKSYTF. Full variable domain (missing parts from reference TRBV19 and TRBJ1-2): DGGITQSPKYLFRKEGQNVTLSCEQNLNHDAMYWYRQDPGQGLRLIYYSQIVNDFQKGDIAEGYSVSREKKESFPLTVTSAQKNPTAFYLCASSIGQKSYTFGSGTRLTVV.

The chain joins TRBV27 to TRBJ1-2, with TRBD1 identical over 8 bases. Germline CDR1 is MNHEY and CDR2 is SMNVEV (reference sequence). There are 15 residues in the CDR3. Trimming at V came to 5 bases and at J to 2 bases, leaving 7 bases not matched to a gene. CDR3 sequence (DNA): TGTGCCAGCAGTCCCGACCGACAGGGGAACTATGGCTACACCTTC. Its translation: CASSPDRQGNYGYTF.

The chain couples TRBV19 to TRBJ1-1; weak D call: TRBD1 (5 bases). Per the germline V gene, CDR1 is LNHDA and CDR2 is SQIVND (reference sequence). The V end was cut by 7 bases, the J end by 3 bases, with 12 bases between. This CDR3 region has 13 residues. The CDR3 loop reads CASMTPGHTEAFF. CDR3 DNA: TGTGCCAGTATGACCCCAGGGCACACTGAAGCTTTCTTT.

The table lists this clone with a few counts. The J gene is TRBJ1-6, the V gene TRBV25-1; TRBD1 agrees at 11 bases. The CDR3 consists of 15 residues. J gave up 10 bases and V 6 bases, and 8 bases lay outside the gene matches. Germline CDR1 is MGHDK and CDR2 is SYGVNS. CDR3 nucleotides: TGTGCCAGCAGGGGGGACAGGGGGGACGGCTCACCCCTCCACTTT. This gives the protein CASRGDRGDGSPLHF. Based on the CDR3 plus reference TRBV25-1 and TRBJ1-6, the full variable domain is EADIYQTPRYLVIGTGKKITLECSQTMGHDKMYWYQQDPGMELHLIHYSYGVNSTEKGDLSSESTVSRIRTEHFPLTLESARPSHTSQYLCASRGDRGDGSPLHFGNGTRLTVT.

This clone came up a few times. The chain links TRBV6-2 or TRBV6-3 to TRBJ2-3; possibly TRBD2 for D (6 bases). Germline V gives CDR1 MNHEY, CDR2 SVGEGT. Trimming removed 0 bases at V and 1 base at J, with 20 bases between. This CDR3 comprises 19 residues. In DNA form, the CDR3 reads TGTGCCAGCAGTTACTCGATGGGGTGGAGGGAAGAAGGCACAGATACGCAGTATTTT. This encodes CASSYSMGWREEGTDTQYF.

V and J are TRBV7-3 and TRBJ2-3, with 10 bases aligning to TRBD2. CDR1 SGHTA and CDR2 FQGTGA come from the germline V gene. With 5 bases clipped from V and 0 bases from J, the junction kept 14 bases outside the gene matches. CDR3 length: 19 residues. CDR3 sequence (DNA): TGTGCCAGCAGCCCGGGGCTAGCGGGGGCCCGCACTAGCACAGATACGCAGTATTTT. This translates into CASSPGLAGARTSTDTQYF.

The chain carries TRBV5-1 and TRBJ1-2; TRBD1 might be the D (5 bases). The germline gives CDR1 SGHRS, CDR2 YFSETQ. Trimming cost V 4 bases and J 8 bases, with 18 bases left between them. The CDR3 runs 14 residues. Written as DNA, the CDR3 is TGCGCCAGCAGCGTCCAGGGAGGGACGGGCGGCTACACCTTC. The encoded protein is CASSVQGGTGGYTF. Together with reference TRBV5-1 and TRBJ1-2, the CDR3 gives the full variable domain: KAGVTQTPRYLIKTRGQQVTLSCSPISGHRSVSWYQQTPGQGLQFLFEYFSETQRNKGNFPGRFSGRQFSNSRSEMNVSTLELGDSALYLCASSVQGGTGGYTFGSGTRLTVV.

This clone was detected only once. The chain carries TRBV5-6 and TRBJ2-1, with 11 bases lining up with TRBD2. J lost 8 bases, V lost 5 bases, and 9 bases had no gene match. There are 15 residues in the CDR3. CDR1 is SGHDT, CDR2 YYEEEE, per germline. CDR3 residues: CASSRVSGGADEQFF. The CDR3 DNA sequence: TGTGCCAGCAGTCGGGTTAGCGGGGGGGCAGATGAGCAGTTCTTC.

The chain couples TRBV5-5 to TRBJ2-1; D possibly corresponds to TRBD1 (6 bases). The V end lost 1 base, the J end lost 6 bases, and 17 bases lay between the germline ends. The length of the CDR3 is 16 residues. The V gene's germline CDR1 is SGHKS and CDR2 YYEKEE (reference sequence). CDR3 sequence (DNA): TGTGCCAGCAGCTTGACGGTTACAGGGTATCCCAATGAGCAGTTCTTC. This translates into CASSLTVTGYPNEQFF.

The chain carries TRBV27 and TRBJ2-5, with a weak D call TRBD2 (6 bases). This CDR3 spans 15 amino acids. Trimming shortened V by 4 bases and J by 2 bases, and 14 bases separated the two germline ends. The V gene's germline CDR1 is MNHEY and CDR2 SMNVEV (reference sequence). The DNA for the CDR3 is TGTGCCAGCAGTTACGGCGGGGCTAGTCAAGAGACCCAGTACTTC. The encoded protein is CASSYGGASQETQYF.

The chain recombines TRBV7-2 with TRBJ1-2; 11 positions agree with TRBD1. The germline V gene has CDR1 SGHTA and CDR2 FQGNSA. The CDR3 totals 15 residues. V was pared by 4 bases and J by 5 bases, with 6 bases of the junction left unmatched. CDR3 loop: CASSSRTGGGYGYTF. CDR3 nucleotide sequence: TGTGCCAGCAGCTCGCGGACAGGGGGCGGATATGGCTACACCTTC.

The V and J genes are TRBV7-8 and TRBJ2-5; 7 bases align to TRBD2. The CDR3 has 15 amino acids. Trimming took 4 bases from V and 3 from J; bases not matched to a gene: 8. Germline V gene sequence: CDR1 SGHVS, CDR2 FQNEAQ. The CDR3 DNA is TGTGCCAGCAGCTCATCCGGGACTATAAAAGAGACCCAGTACTTC. It yields the protein CASSSSGTIKETQYF.

In this sample, this clone turned up a few times. The chain combines TRBV13 with TRBJ2-3, with TRBD2 matching 13 bases. From germline, CDR1 is PRHDT and CDR2 FYEKMQ (reference sequence). With 0 bases clipped from V and 6 bases from J, the junction kept 9 bases outside the gene matches. The CDR3 extends over 18 amino acids. CDR3 region: CASSLGQGLAGLADTQYF. The CDR3 DNA reads as TGTGCCAGCAGCTTAGGACAGGGACTAGCGGGGTTAGCGGATACGCAGTATTTT.